A selection of T cell receptor beta chains follows, all from one sample in a study of T cell responses to AZD1222 COVID-19 vaccine. Data came from immunoSEQ multiplex PCR; TCRdb stores just in-frame clones and leaves some out. Among about 86,000 clones, more than 70% were seen once, and the ten largest hold 6.5% to 8.5%. The sequences come from peripheral blood, collected 28 days after the second AZD1222 dose. These receptors all stem from an adult who received the AZD1222 COVID-19 vaccine. CDR3s include the opening cysteine and the closing phenylalanine or tryptophan. A D gene is named only where the DNA matches it firmly. Only some rows state a clone size, as once, few, many or a class for expanded clones.

v_gene	j_gene	abundance	d_gene	CDR3nt	CDR3aa
TRBV12-3/TRBV12-4	TRBJ2-3	-	-	TGTGCCAGCAAATTAGCGGACCCCAGTCCGCAGTATTTT	CASKLADPSPQYF
TRBV7-9	TRBJ2-7	-	-	TGTGCCAGCAGCTTATCCGCCGCCGTTTTATCCTACGAGCAGTACTTC	CASSLSAAVLSYEQYF
TRBV7-8	TRBJ2-6	-	-	TGTGCCAGCAGCTCCCCCTACGGTTCTGGGGCCAACGTCCTGACTTTC	CASSSPYGSGANVLTF
TRBV5-1	TRBJ2-2	-	-	TGCGCCAGCAGCTTGGCCGGCGGTACCGGGGAGCTGTTTTTT	CASSLAGGTGELFF
TRBV19	TRBJ1-2	-	TRBD1	TGTGCCAGTACGAACCCCACGACAGGGAACTATGGCTACACCTTC	CASTNPTTGNYGYTF
TRBV6-4	TRBJ1-5	-	-	TGTGCCAGCAGCCCCTCGGCCGGGAATCAGCCCCAGCATTTT	CASSPSAGNQPQHF
TRBV4-2	TRBJ2-7	-	-	TGTGCCAGCAGCCCCGGGACCTCCCACGAGCAGTACTTC	CASSPGTSHEQYF
TRBV19	TRBJ1-1	-	-	TGTGCCAGTACGAAGTACACAGGGAACACTGAAGCTTTCTTT	CASTKYTGNTEAFF
TRBV19	TRBJ2-5	-	TRBD2	TGTGCCAGTATCCCTTCAGGACTAGCGGGAGAAGAGACCCAGTACTTC	CASIPSGLAGEETQYF
TRBV7-2	TRBJ2-5	-	TRBD2	TGTGCCAGCAGCTTACCAGCGGGAGGGCTGGAGACCCAGTACTTC	CASSLPAGGLETQYF
TRBV6-4	TRBJ1-1	-	-	TGTGCCAGCAGTGCCGAGATGAACACTGAAGCTTTCTTT	CASSAEMNTEAFF
TRBV6-6	TRBJ2-1	once	-	TGTGCCAGCAGTACCCCTGGATTCGGTGAGCAGTTCTTC	CASSTPGFGEQFF
TRBV3-1/TRBV3-2	TRBJ1-1	-	-	TGTGCCAGCAGCCAAGCCAACACGAACACTGAAGCTTTCTTT	CASSQANTNTEAFF
TRBV12-3/TRBV12-4	TRBJ2-5	once	TRBD1	TGTGCCAGCAGTTCGGACAGGGGTGAGACCCAGTACTTC	CASSSDRGETQYF
TRBV18	TRBJ2-5	-	-	TGTGCCAGCTCATCGGGTGGGTATGAGACCCAGTACTTC	CASSSGGYETQYF
TRBV28	TRBJ2-1	-	TRBD2	TGTGCCAGCAGTTCCGGGACTAGCAGCTACAATGAGCAGTTCTTC	CASSSGTSSYNEQFF
TRBV2	TRBJ2-3	-	-	TGTGCCAGCTGTAGACTACCCCGAGAAGGAGATACGCAGTATTTT	CASCRLPREGDTQYF
TRBV21-1	TRBJ2-2	-	-	TGTGCCAGCAGCAAAGCAGAATCACTAAGAGGGGAGCTGTTTTTT	CASSKAESLRGELFF
TRBV11-2	TRBJ1-1	once	-	TGTGCCAGCAGCTGGGCCTTGAACACTGAAGCTTTCTTT	CASSWALNTEAFF
TRBV7-9	TRBJ2-1	-	TRBD2	TGTGCCAGCAGCTTATTTAGCGGGGGCTCCTACAATGAGCAGTTCTTC	CASSLFSGGSYNEQFF
TRBV2	TRBJ2-1	few	-	TGTGCCAGCAACGGGAACAATGAGCAGTTCTTC	CASNGNNEQFF
TRBV7-8	TRBJ1-5	-	-	TGTGCCAGCAGCTTAGCGGGGGTTGGTCAGCCCCAGCATTTT	CASSLAGVGQPQHF
TRBV12-2	TRBJ2-2	-	-	TGTGCAAGTCGCTACAGACTCGTCCCGCCCGAGCTGTTTTTT	CASRYRLVPPELFF
TRBV19	TRBJ2-7	few	-	TGTGCCAGTAGTGCCCTCCCGAACTACGAGCAGTACTTC	CASSALPNYEQYF
TRBV18	TRBJ2-7	-	-	TGTGCCAGCTCACCAAAGCAGGCCAGTCAATACGAGCAGTACTTC	CASSPKQASQYEQYF
TRBV11-2	TRBJ2-1	-	TRBD2	TGTGCCAGCAGCCCCAACCGAGCGGGAGGCAGAAATGAGCAGTTCTTC	CASSPNRAGGRNEQFF
TRBV28	TRBJ1-6	few	-	TGTGCCAGCAGTTTGCGGGGACCTCATAATTCACCCCTCCACTTT	CASSLRGPHNSPLHF
TRBV5-1	TRBJ1-2	-	-	TGCGCCAGCAGCTTGGAAGGGCAACCCGGCGGCTACACCTTC	CASSLEGQPGGYTF
TRBV11-1	TRBJ2-7	few	TRBD2	TGTGCCAGCAGCCACCGGGGGGCGGGAGGCCCCTACGAGCAGTACTTC	CASSHRGAGGPYEQYF
TRBV30	TRBJ1-4	-	-	TGTGCCTGGAGTGTAAAGACAGGCGGGAGTGAAAAACTGTTTTTT	CAWSVKTGGSEKLFF
TRBV28	TRBJ1-2	-	TRBD1	TGTGCCAGCAGTCAAACAGGGGGTTGGGGCTACACCTTC	CASSQTGGWGYTF
TRBV19	TRBJ1-1	-	-	TGTGCCAGTAGATTGGGGAACACTGAAGCTTTCTTT	CASRLGNTEAFF
TRBV7-9	TRBJ2-1	-	-	TGTGCCAGCAGCAGGGCCCCCGAGCAGTTCTTC	CASSRAPEQFF
TRBV5-4	TRBJ2-3	-	TRBD1	TGTGCCAGCACCAACACAGGGGTAGCGAGGCATACGCAGTATTTT	CASTNTGVARHTQYF
TRBV9	TRBJ2-2	-	TRBD2	TGTGCCAGCAGCGTACTAGCGGGAGGGCGGACCGGGGAGCTGTTTTTT	CASSVLAGGRTGELFF
TRBV3-1/TRBV3-2	TRBJ2-3	-	TRBD2	TGTGCCAGCAGCCAAATCTCAATGGGCGGGAGCCAATACACAGATACGCAGTATTTT	CASSQISMGGSQYTDTQYF
TRBV7-3	TRBJ1-3	-	-	TGTGCCAGCAGTCTTAGAGCCTATGGAAACACCATATATTTT	CASSLRAYGNTIYF
TRBV20-1	TRBJ1-6	-	TRBD1	TGCAGTGCTAGTCCCGGACAGGGCTATTCACCCCTCCACTTT	CSASPGQGYSPLHF
TRBV6-6	TRBJ1-5	-	-	TGTGCCAGCAGTTGGGACGGGGGCAATCAGCCCCAGCATTTT	CASSWDGGNQPQHF
TRBV19	TRBJ2-3	-	TRBD2	TGTGCCACGTTTAGCGGGAGACCCACAGATACGCAGTATTTT	CATFSGRPTDTQYF
TRBV5-1	TRBJ1-2	-	-	TGCGCCAGCAGCTTGGAGGGTCGCTATGGCTACACCTTC	CASSLEGRYGYTF
TRBV6-5	TRBJ1-5	-	-	TGTGCCAGTAGGGGGTACGGCAATCAGCCCCAGCATTTT	CASRGYGNQPQHF
TRBV28	TRBJ1-5	few	TRBD1	TGTGCCAGCAGTTTACCCCGGACAGGGGGTCAGCCCCAGCATTTT	CASSLPRTGGQPQHF
TRBV27	TRBJ2-7	-	-	TGTGCCAGCAGTTTAAAGGGTTCGGACAGTTACGAGCAGTACTTC	CASSLKGSDSYEQYF
TRBV6-2/TRBV6-3	TRBJ2-1	-	TRBD2	TGTGCCAGCAGTTTAGCGGGAGGGCTCTACAATGAGCAGTTCTTC	CASSLAGGLYNEQFF
TRBV6-5	TRBJ2-5	-	-	TGTGCCAGCAGTCGAAGCTGGGAGGCATATGAGACCCAGTACTTC	CASSRSWEAYETQYF
TRBV25-1	TRBJ1-2	once	TRBD1	TGTGCCAGTAAACCTCAGGACAGGGCAAATGGCTACACCTTC	CASKPQDRANGYTF
TRBV30	TRBJ1-1	-	-	TGTGCCTGGAATCACTCCCCTCGGGGCACTGAAGCTTTCTTT	CAWNHSPRGTEAFF
TRBV9	TRBJ1-4	-	TRBD1	TGTGCCAGCAGCCCCCCAGGGGGCGCGACTGAAAAACTGTTTTTT	CASSPPGGATEKLFF
TRBV7-6	TRBJ1-1	-	TRBD1	TGTGCCAGCAGCCCGACAGGGGGGAACACTGAAGCTTTCTTT	CASSPTGGNTEAFF
TRBV6-1	TRBJ2-1	-	TRBD2	TGTGCCAGCAGTGAAGGGACTAGCGGGCTCAATGAGCAGTTCTTC	CASSEGTSGLNEQFF
TRBV18	TRBJ1-2	-	TRBD1	TGTGCCAGCTCACCCGGGACAGGGGGTGGCTACACCTTC	CASSPGTGGGYTF
TRBV11-2	TRBJ2-7	few	-	TGTGCCAGCAGCTCCCGCACCCGCGGGGGCTTCCACTACGAGCAGTACTTC	CASSSRTRGGFHYEQYF
TRBV4-3	TRBJ1-6	-	-	TGCGCCAGCAGCCAAGAAGGGCAGGGCCATAATTCACCCCTCCACTTT	CASSQEGQGHNSPLHF
TRBV9	TRBJ2-3	-	-	TGTGCCAGCAGCGTATTAGCGGATAGCACAGATACGCAGTATTTT	CASSVLADSTDTQYF
TRBV5-1	TRBJ2-1	-	-	TGCGCCACTACGATTCAACCAGGGCGGGGGCCTGACAATGAGCAGTTCTTC	CATTIQPGRGPDNEQFF